Detailed here is one T cell receptor (beta chain). Its antigen remains unknown. The sample is drawn from a study of cytomegalovirus exposure and HLA in healthy donors. Study context: There were more than 350 genotyped donors. Of these, 75% to 85% fell in the genetic ancestry cluster associated with self-reported Caucasian donors.

Whole-study results and caveats: A list of 150 to 200 TCR beta chains associated with cytomegalovirus was given.

There were likely unrecorded immune exposures, though donors were nominally healthy when sampled. The V end was cut by 0 bases, the J end by 2 bases, with 11 bases between. CDR1 is LGHNA, CDR2 YSLEER, per germline. This CDR3 spans 16 amino acids. The PCR employed 60 Vbeta primers together with 13 Jbeta primers. Sequencing was performed with immunoSEQ multiplex PCR; in TCRdb, only in-frame clones are kept and a portion is missing. The sample has fewer than 200,000 clones; about four fifths are singletons. The rearrangement uses TRBV4-3 and TRBJ2-1; D might be TRBD1 (5 bases). Material for sequencing was PBMCs. The TCR was taken from a male donor in good health and CMV-seronegative. CDR3 sequence: CASSQEIQGTYNEQFF. CDR3 DNA: TGCGCCAGCAGCCAAGAAATTCAGGGCACCTACAATGAGCAGTTCTTC.